The 21 T cell receptor beta chains below all came from one sample that was sequenced in a study of cytomegalovirus exposure and HLA in healthy donors. In the PCR, 60 Vbeta and 13 Jbeta primers were used. Method: immunoSEQ multiplex PCR; TCRdb's copy keeps in-frame clones and lacks some. The repertoire holds roughly 260,000 clones, with approximately 84% as singletons. The sequencing sample was made of PBMCs. Receptors originate from a woman in her forties in good health and CMV-seropositive.

The chain has TRBV10-3 and TRBJ2-2; a possible D gene is TRBD1 (5 bases). The germline V and J ends were trimmed by 4 bases and 6 bases, with 12 bases remaining between them. The CDR3 extends over 14 amino acids. Germline V gene sequence: CDR1 ENHRY, CDR2 SYGVKD. Written as DNA, the CDR3 is TGTGCCATCAGTGGAACAGGCTCCCCCGGGGAGCTGTTTTTT. It translates to CAISGTGSPGELFF.

The chain uses TRBV6-6 and TRBJ2-7; 9 positions agree with TRBD1. J gave up 4 bases and V 3 bases, and 4 bases lay outside the gene matches. From germline, CDR1 is MNHNY and CDR2 SVGAGI (reference sequence). This CDR3 comprises 14 residues. The CDR3 DNA reads as TGTGCCAGCAGTTATAGACAGGGGGTGTACGAGCAGTACTTC. Translating gives CASSYRQGVYEQYF.

This chain links TRBV6-5 with TRBJ1-6, with 7 bases fitting TRBD1. Trimming at V came to 8 bases and at J to 6 bases, leaving 7 bases not matched to a gene. From germline, CDR1 is MNHEY and CDR2 SVGAGI. The CDR3 loop spans 14 amino acids. The DNA of the CDR3 is TGTGCCAGCGCCTTGACAGGGTCTAATTCACCCCTCCACTTT. Protein sequence: CASALTGSNSPLHF.

The chain employs TRBV29-1 and TRBJ2-1; D is ambiguous. CDR3 length: 11 amino acids. Looked up from germline, CDR1 is SQVTM and CDR2 is ANQGSEA. With 7 bases removed from V and 5 bases from J, the gap between germline ends came to 9 bases. The CDR3 DNA reads TGCAGCGACAGACGGAACAATGAGCAGTTCTTC. Protein: CSDRRNNEQFF.

This clone was found once. V usage is TRBV9 and J usage is TRBJ1-1; 11 bases are a match to TRBD1. After removal of 2 bases from V and 4 bases from J, the junction contained 4 bases not matched to a gene. The V gene's germline CDR1 is SGDLS and CDR2 YYNGEE. The CDR3 runs 15 residues. CDR3 residues: CASSVGTGGFTEAFF. DNA for the CDR3: TGTGCCAGCAGCGTCGGGACAGGGGGATTCACTGAAGCTTTCTTT.

The chain joins TRBV9 to TRBJ1-1, with 8 bases fitting TRBD1. Germline CDR1 is SGDLS and CDR2 is YYNGEE. J lost 4 bases, V lost 1 base, and 6 bases had no gene match. This CDR3 spans 15 amino acids. As DNA, the CDR3 is TGTGCCAGCAGCGTAAGGGACAGGACCGCCACTGAAGCTTTCTTT. This encodes CASSVRDRTATEAFF.

This clone was seen just once. The J gene is TRBJ2-6, the V gene TRBV28; D uncertain. V was trimmed by 5 bases and J by 2 bases, leaving 7 bases between them. The CDR3 runs 14 residues. Germline CDR1 and CDR2: MDHEN and SYDVKM. Written as DNA, the CDR3 is TGTGCCAGCAGTGAACGGGCTGGGGCCAACGTCCTGACTTTC. Translation gives CASSERAGANVLTF.

This chain joins TRBV7-9 and TRBJ1-5; D possibly corresponds to TRBD1 (5 bases). Trimming shortened V by 0 bases and J by 5 bases, and 11 bases separated the two germline ends. CDR3 size: 15 residues. CDR1 is SEHNR and CDR2 is FQNEAQ in the germline V gene (reference sequence). The CDR3 spells CASSLAAAGHQPQHF. The CDR3 DNA is TGTGCCAGCAGCTTAGCCGCGGCAGGGCATCAGCCCCAGCATTTT.

This chain uses TRBV9 with TRBJ2-7, with TRBD1 matching over 9 bases. This CDR3 spans 16 amino acids. Germline V gene lookup returns CDR1 SGDLS and CDR2 YYNGEE. V shed 0 bases and J 3 bases; nucleotides not matched to a gene: 7. This CDR3 is CASSVALGTGFYEQYF. The CDR3, as DNA: TGTGCCAGCAGCGTAGCTCTCGGGACAGGGTTCTACGAGCAGTACTTC.

CDR3 sequence: CASSLPGTGTNEKLFF. CDR3 sequence (DNA): TGTGCCAGCAGCTTGCCAGGGACAGGGACTAATGAAAAACTGTTTTTT. This chain joins TRBV5-8 and TRBJ1-4; 9 bases match TRBD1. The CDR3 is 16 residues long. Germline CDR1 and CDR2: SGHTS and YDEGEE. The V gene end was trimmed by 1 base and the J gene end by 2 bases; junction bases not matched to a gene: 3.

The V and J genes are TRBV7-6 and TRBJ2-2; tentatively, D is TRBD2 (6 bases). Germline V gene data show CDR1 as SGHVS and CDR2 as FNYEAQ. The V end lost 1 base, the J end lost 0 bases, and 9 bases lay between the germline ends. There are 16 residues in the CDR3. CDR3 coding DNA: TGTGCCAGCAGCTTAGGTTCGGGAGCGAACACCGGGGAGCTGTTTTTT. Residues: CASSLGSGANTGELFF.

The rearrangement uses TRBV11-3 and TRBJ1-1; 7 bases line up with TRBD1. This CDR3 has 14 amino acids. CDR1 is SGHNT, CDR2 YENEEA, per germline. With 4 bases clipped from V and 8 bases from J, the junction kept 10 bases outside the gene matches. The CDR3 region is CASSSQGTTWEAFF. CDR3 bases: TGTGCCAGCAGCTCACAGGGGACGACGTGGGAAGCTTTCTTT.

This chain links TRBV5-1 with TRBJ1-5; possible D gene TRBD1, 6 bases. The V end was cut by 5 bases, the J end by 7 bases, with 19 bases between. Germline assignment: CDR1 SGHRS and CDR2 YFSETQ. The CDR3 covers 15 residues. The CDR3 DNA reads TGCGCCAGCAGGCTGGACTCAGGGGCCAGACAGCCCCAGCATTTT. This codes for CASRLDSGARQPQHF.

The CDR3 spells CASGKTGTGRTDTQYF. The DNA of the CDR3 is TGTGCCAGCGGTAAGACCGGGACAGGTAGGACAGATACGCAGTATTTT. The rearrangement uses TRBV28 and TRBJ2-3; 8 bases are a match to TRBD1. V trimming: 8 bases; J trimming: 3 bases; junction bases outside the gene matches: 13. From germline, CDR1 is MDHEN and CDR2 SYDVKM. The CDR3 spans 16 residues.

This chain links TRBV4-3 with TRBJ1-2, with 8 bases fitting TRBD1. Per germline, CDR1 LGHNA and CDR2 YSLEER. Unmatched junction bases numbered 8, after V lost 0 bases and J lost 14 bases. This CDR3 has 13 amino acids. CDR3 nucleotide sequence: TGCGCCAGCAGCCAAGATTTAGACAGGGGAGTAACCTTC. It codes for CASSQDLDRGVTF.

The rearrangement uses TRBV19 and TRBJ2-5; 8 bases fit TRBD2. CDR1 and CDR2 (germline): LNHDA, SQIVND (reference sequence). The CDR3 has 15 residues. Germline trimming cut 6 bases from V and 2 bases from J; bases unmatched to any gene: 8. For the CDR3, the DNA is TGTGCCAGTAGGAGAAGCGGGAGCGTTCAAGAGACCCAGTACTTC. Its protein product is CASRRSGSVQETQYF.

This clone was observed a single time. The rearrangement links TRBV5-6 to TRBJ2-3; 7 bases agree with TRBD1. Trimming cost V 2 bases and J 3 bases; bases outside gene matches: 6. CDR1 is SGHDT, CDR2 YYEEEE, per germline. The CDR3 is 15 residues long. This chain's CDR3 is CASSFRTGRTDTQYF. CDR3 in DNA: TGTGCCAGCAGCTTTAGGACAGGTAGGACAGATACGCAGTATTTT.

The chain couples TRBV12-5 to TRBJ1-1; weak D call: TRBD1 (5 bases). The germline gives CDR1 LGHNT, CDR2 FRNRAP. Trimming pared 6 bases from V and 2 bases from J, leaving 13 bases between. This CDR3 region has 14 residues. CDR3 sequence reads: CASGRRGGNTEAFF. DNA of the CDR3: TGTGCTAGTGGCAGACGGGGGGGTAACACTGAAGCTTTCTTT.

The gene calls are TRBV7-9 and TRBJ1-1; D is ambiguous. The CDR3 sequence is 13 residues long. Germline V gene data show CDR1 as SEHNR and CDR2 as FQNEAQ (reference sequence). The V and J ends lost 5 bases and 1 base respectively, with 8 bases between them. The CDR3 protein is CASSRYGNTEAFF. In DNA form, the CDR3 reads TGTGCCAGCAGCCGATACGGGAACACTGAAGCTTTCTTT.

The rearrangement joins TRBV2 to TRBJ2-7, with D maybe TRBD1 (6 bases). Germline loops: CDR1 SNHLY, CDR2 FYNNEI. The V and J ends lost 4 bases and 7 bases respectively, with 14 bases between them. This CDR3 has 13 residues. The CDR3, as DNA: TGTGCCAGCAGTGGGGAGACGGACAGAGAGCAGTACTTC. Translation: CASSGETDREQYF.

This sequence joins TRBV7-3 and TRBJ2-7; 8 bases fit TRBD2. CDR1 and CDR2 (germline): SGHTA, FQGTGA. V shed 4 bases, J shed 4 bases, and the junction held 6 bases outside the gene matches. The CDR3 has 14 amino acids. This chain's CDR3 is CASSYGGADYEQYF. The CDR3 DNA sequence: TGTGCCAGCAGCTACGGGGGGGCGGATTACGAGCAGTACTTC.